The source of this T cell receptor (beta chain) is a study of beta chain features in type 1 diabetes. Study-level results: In type 1 diabetes patients, VDJ junctions had fewer insertions; deletions at these junctions were more frequent. PCR might favor shorter templates, but any such skew would affect patients and controls equally.

In regard to this clone: Antigen: not known.

Reverse transcription of all isolated RNA meant that expressed TCRB transcripts were sequenced. Data came from immunoSEQ multiplex PCR; TCRdb stores just in-frame clones and leaves some out. The sample records around 320,000 clones, 14% being singletons. There are 12 residues in the CDR3. Trimming took off 4 bases at V and 6 bases at J, with 9 bases between the two ends. Sequencing was carried out using central memory CD4+ T cells from blood. The TCR was taken from a man aged 25-45 years in good health. V and J are TRBV23-1 and TRBJ1-2; TRBD1 might be the D (5 bases). TRBV23-1 is treated as an ORF (open reading frame) with a function not yet certain. As DNA, the CDR3 is TGCGCCAGCAGTCTTGCGGGGGATGGCTACACCTTC. Protein: CASSLAGDGYTF.